Each of the 29 T cell receptor beta chains below was sequenced from the same sample in a study of cytomegalovirus exposure and HLA in healthy donors. PCR primers comprised 60 Vbeta and 13 Jbeta primers. Only in-frame clones appear in the TCRdb table, and some are missing; sequencing was by immunoSEQ multiplex PCR. The top ten clones hold roughly 1.6% of a sample with around 200,000 clones, around 83% of them seen once. Sequenced material: PBMCs. These receptors came from a man between 45 and 60 years old in good health and CMV-seronegative.

This rearrangement joins TRBV18 to TRBJ1-5, with a tentative D call TRBD1 (6 bases). CDR3 length: 14 residues. Trimming removed 3 bases from V and 7 bases from J, with 13 bases in between. CDR1 and CDR2 (germline): KGHSH, LQKENI. The CDR3 spells CASSPRQVEQPQHF. Written as DNA, the CDR3 is TGTGCCAGCTCACCCCGACAGGTCGAGCAGCCCCAGCATTTT. The whole variable domain, filled in from reference TRBV18 and TRBJ1-5, reads NAGVMQNPRHLVRRRGQEARLRCSPMKGHSHVYWYRQLPEEGLKFMVYLQKENIIDESGMPKERFSAEFPKEGPSILRIQQVVRGDSAAYFCASSPRQVEQPQHFGDGTRLSIL.

This sequence joins TRBV7-2 and TRBJ2-7; TRBD1 agrees at 8 bases. V was pared by 4 bases and J by 2 bases, with 4 bases of the junction left unmatched. This CDR3 is 14 amino acids long. Germline CDR1 and CDR2: SGHTA and FQGNSA. The CDR3 loop is CASSSRTGTYEQYF. CDR3 nucleotide sequence: TGTGCCAGCAGCTCCCGGACAGGGACCTACGAGCAGTACTTC.

The chain is built from TRBV5-1 and TRBJ2-7; D is uncertain. Deletions cut 0 bases from V and 0 bases from J, with 10 bases between. CDR1 is SGHRS, CDR2 YFSETQ, per germline. The CDR3 covers 15 residues. The CDR3 coding sequence is TGCGCCAGCAGCTTGGAGGCAGGAAGCTCCTACGAGCAGTACTTC. Protein product: CASSLEAGSSYEQYF.

In this sample, this clone turned up once. This sequence joins TRBV4-2 and TRBJ2-3; D remains ambiguous. Germline-derived CDR1 and CDR2 are LGHNA and YNFKEQ. The CDR3 contains 13 residues. The germline V and J ends were trimmed by 2 bases and 10 bases, with 13 bases remaining between them. The CDR3, as DNA: TGTGCCAGCAGCCAAAGCCTAGTTTCGGCGCAGTATTTT. Its translation is CASSQSLVSAQYF.

This chain connects TRBV18 to TRBJ2-2; 7 bases match TRBD2. The CDR3 is 18 residues long. Unmatched junction bases numbered 14, after V lost 1 base and J lost 6 bases. CDR1 and CDR2 from the germline V gene are KGHSH and LQKENI. The CDR3 bases are TGTGCCAGCTCACCACTTAAAGGCGGGAGTGTATTAGCCGGGGAGCTGTTTTTT. It yields the protein CASSPLKGGSVLAGELFF.

The chain is built from TRBV15 and TRBJ2-1; 12 bases are shared with TRBD2. Germline V lookup: CDR1 LNHNV, CDR2 YYDKDF (reference sequence). This CDR3 spans 16 amino acids. J gave up 1 base and V 5 bases, and 3 bases lay outside the gene matches. The CDR3 here is CATSGLAGLSYNEQFF. CDR3 DNA sequence: TGTGCCACCAGCGGACTAGCGGGGTTATCCTACAATGAGCAGTTCTTC. The full variable domain, its missing parts supplied by reference TRBV15 and TRBJ2-1, is DAMVIQNPRYQVTQFGKPVTLSCSQTLNHNVMYWYQQKSSQAPKLLFHYYDKDFNNEADTPDNFQSRRPNTSFCFLDIRSPGLGDTAMYLCATSGLAGLSYNEQFFGPGTRLTVL.

This chain connects TRBV28 to TRBJ2-2; TRBD1 is a possible D gene (5 bases). Trimming stripped 3 bases from V and 2 bases from J, with 10 bases between. Germline loops: CDR1 MDHEN, CDR2 SYDVKM. The CDR3 runs to 15 residues. CDR3 sequence reads: CASSFWGSNTGELFF. The CDR3 DNA sequence: TGTGCCAGCAGTTTTTGGGGCAGTAACACCGGGGAGCTGTTTTTT.

The J gene is TRBJ2-1, the V gene TRBV5-6, with D possibly TRBD2 on 6 matching bases. Trimming removed 1 base from V and 2 bases from J, with 13 bases in between. Germline CDR1 SGHDT, CDR2 YYEEEE. CDR3 length: 16 amino acids. CDR3 in amino acids: CASSLLGGEAYNEQFF. In nucleotides, the CDR3 is TGTGCCAGCAGCTTGTTGGGGGGAGAAGCCTACAATGAGCAGTTCTTC.

The table lists this clone with a count of one. The chain recombines TRBV6-5 with TRBJ2-2; D perhaps matches TRBD2 (5 bases). Germline CDR1 MNHEY, CDR2 SVGAGI. Trimming stripped 6 bases from V and 4 bases from J, with 15 bases between. The CDR3 runs to 15 residues. CDR3 sequence reads: CASSSKRPFTGELFF. In DNA, the CDR3 is TGTGCCAGCAGCTCAAAGCGGCCATTCACCGGGGAGCTGTTTTTT.

The chain is built from TRBV7-2 and TRBJ1-2; D ambiguous. V shed 6 bases and J shed 4 bases, with 12 bases lying between them. In germline, CDR1 is SGHTA, CDR2 FQGNSA. The CDR3 is made up of 13 amino acids. The CDR3 coding sequence is TGTGCCAGCAGGCTACAGTTCCCCTATGGCTACACCTTC. Protein product: CASRLQFPYGYTF.

This chain connects TRBV5-4 to TRBJ1-1; 7 bases are a match to TRBD1. V was pared by 1 base and J by 0 bases, with 3 bases of the junction left unmatched. The CDR3 is 15 residues long. The germline V gene has CDR1 SGHNT and CDR2 YYREEE (reference sequence). The CDR3 here is CASSLLDRVNTEAFF. The DNA for the CDR3 is TGTGCCAGCAGCTTGCTCGACAGGGTGAACACTGAAGCTTTCTTT.

This clone showed up just a few times. This chain connects TRBV4-1 to TRBJ1-1; D gene unclear. Per the germline V gene, CDR1 is MGHRA and CDR2 is YSYEKL. The CDR3 length is 15 residues. V lost 0 bases and J 0 bases, leaving 8 bases between the germline ends. Written as DNA, the CDR3 is TGCGCCAGCAGCCAAGATCACCCTATGAACACTGAAGCTTTCTTT. Its protein is CASSQDHPMNTEAFF.

The chain couples TRBV7-2 to TRBJ1-2, with 8 bases lining up with TRBD1. With V trimmed by 1 base and J by 2 bases, 6 bases remained unmatched. The germline V gene has CDR1 SGHTA and CDR2 FQGNSA. This CDR3 has 16 residues. CDR3 amino acids: CASSLVRTGSNYGYTF. CDR3 bases: TGTGCCAGCAGCTTAGTACGGACAGGGTCCAACTATGGCTACACCTTC.

The chain employs TRBV10-3 and TRBJ1-5; no clear D gene. Per the germline V gene, CDR1 is ENHRY and CDR2 is SYGVKD. V lost 3 bases to trimming and J lost 4 bases, with 10 bases between them. The CDR3 is 14 residues long. The CDR3 DNA is TGTGCCATCAGTGAAAACAGTTCAAATCAGCCCCAGCATTTT. Protein product: CAISENSSNQPQHF.

The chain links TRBV9 to TRBJ2-2, with 9 nucleotides matching TRBD1. The germline V gene has CDR1 SGDLS and CDR2 YYNGEE. The CDR3 has 15 amino acids. V dropped 6 bases and J dropped 4; count of bases not matched to a gene: 7. CDR3 sequence reads: CASTEPTGGTGELFF. CDR3 nucleotides: TGTGCCAGCACCGAACCGACAGGGGGCACCGGGGAGCTGTTTTTT.

This chain uses TRBV19 with TRBJ2-5; 11 bases are a match to TRBD2. Germline CDR1 reads LNHDA; CDR2 reads SQIVND (reference sequence). The length of the CDR3 is 16 residues. J gave up 5 bases and V 5 bases, and 10 bases lay outside the gene matches. CDR3 in amino acids: CASSSPGLADGETQYF. In DNA form, the CDR3 reads TGTGCCAGTAGTTCTCCGGGACTAGCGGACGGGGAGACCCAGTACTTC.

V usage is TRBV2 and J usage is TRBJ2-7, with 11 bases identical to TRBD2. The CDR3 is 15 residues long. Germline assignment: CDR1 SNHLY and CDR2 FYNNEI. Losses at the gene ends were 4 bases for V and 2 bases for J; bases not matched to a gene: 4. The CDR3 region has the DNA TGTGCCAGCAGTGGTATTAGCGGGGGGGCCTACGAGCAGTACTTC. Protein: CASSGISGGAYEQYF.

The chain carries TRBV28 and TRBJ2-5; 10 nucleotides match TRBD1. CDR1 and CDR2 (germline): MDHEN, SYDVKM. V shed 7 bases and J 3 bases; nucleotides not matched to a gene: 17. CDR3 size: 18 residues. The CDR3 DNA follows: TGTGCCAGCACGCGGACAGGGGGGGTCATGCGGGGAGAAGAGACCCAGTACTTC. This codes for CASTRTGGVMRGEETQYF.

The gene calls are TRBV7-9 and TRBJ1-1; no clear D gene. Germline V gene lookup returns CDR1 SEHNR and CDR2 FQNEAQ (reference sequence). This CDR3 spans 12 amino acids. Trimming removed 4 bases from V and 6 bases from J, with 9 bases in between. DNA of the CDR3: TGTGCCAGCAGCTCGCAGGAATCTGAAGCTTTCTTT. Protein: CASSSQESEAFF. The full variable domain, with the rest looked up from reference TRBV7-9 and TRBJ1-1, is DTGVSQNPRHKITKRGQNVTFRCDPISEHNRLYWYRQTLGQGPEFLTYFQNEAQLEKSRLLSDRFSAERPKGSFSTLEIQRTEQGDSAMYLCASSSQESEAFFGQGTRLTVV.

V and J are TRBV29-1 and TRBJ2-4; D not certain. Germline lookup yields CDR1 SQVTM and CDR2 ANQGSEA. Trimming pared 2 bases from V and 3 bases from J, leaving 8 bases between. This CDR3 contains 13 residues. CDR3 nucleotide sequence: TGCAGCGTTGAACCAGATGGCAAAAACATTCAGTACTTC. Its protein product is CSVEPDGKNIQYF.

The gene calls are TRBV5-1 and TRBJ2-2, with 8 bases aligning to TRBD2. The CDR3 length is 17 residues. V lost 0 bases to trimming and J lost 2 bases; unmatched junction nucleotides: 6. CDR1 and CDR2 (germline): SGHRS, YFSETQ. For the CDR3, the DNA is TGCGCCAGCAGCTTGGGTCGGGGGGGGGCAAACACCGGGGAGCTGTTTTTT. This codes for CASSLGRGGANTGELFF. Complete variable domain (other parts from reference TRBV5-1 and TRBJ2-2): KAGVTQTPRYLIKTRGQQVTLSCSPISGHRSVSWYQQTPGQGLQFLFEYFSETQRNKGNFPGRFSGRQFSNSRSEMNVSTLELGDSALYLCASSLGRGGANTGELFFGEGSRLTVL.

The genes are TRBV20-1 and TRBJ2-3; no firm D call. Trimming stripped 0 bases from V and 7 bases from J, with 5 bases between. The CDR3 has 11 residues. Germline V lookup: CDR1 DFQATT, CDR2 SNEGSKA (reference sequence). The CDR3 is CSARDPNTQYF. For the CDR3, the DNA is TGCAGTGCTAGAGATCCAAATACGCAGTATTTT.

The chain couples TRBV11-2 to TRBJ1-1; 7 bases fit TRBD1. With 1 base clipped from V and 10 bases from J, the junction kept 3 bases outside the gene matches. Germline lookup yields CDR1 SGHAT and CDR2 FQNNGV. The CDR3 covers 12 residues. The CDR3 protein is CASSLGPGGAFF. Written as DNA, the CDR3 is TGTGCCAGCAGCTTAGGGCCAGGGGGAGCTTTCTTT.

This clone appeared once. J is TRBJ1-1 and V is TRBV27; D call uncertain. Trimming stripped 6 bases from V and 0 bases from J, with 11 bases between. In germline, CDR1 is MNHEY, CDR2 SMNVEV (reference sequence). This CDR3 region has 14 residues. The CDR3 sequence: CASRDGGLNTEAFF. For the CDR3, the DNA is TGTGCCAGCAGGGACGGAGGGTTGAACACTGAAGCTTTCTTT.

The V gene is TRBV5-1, the J gene TRBJ1-2, with TRBD1 matching over 8 bases. Per the germline V gene, CDR1 is SGHRS and CDR2 is YFSETQ. Trimming removed 4 bases from V and 4 bases from J; junction bases left unmatched: 9. This CDR3 region has 15 residues. The CDR3 coding sequence is TGCGCCAGCAGCACTGCCGGGACAGGAGGCTATGGCTACACCTTC. This translates into CASSTAGTGGYGYTF.

The V and J genes are TRBV5-1 and TRBJ2-3, with 8 bases that match TRBD2. The junction had 6 bases not matched to a gene; V was cut back by 1 base and J by 2 bases. CDR1 and CDR2 (germline): SGHRS, YFSETQ. This CDR3 comprises 16 residues. CDR3 residues: CASSLTSGLLTDTQYF. CDR3 in DNA: TGCGCCAGCAGCTTGACTAGCGGACTACTCACAGATACGCAGTATTTT. Together with reference TRBV5-1 and TRBJ2-3, the CDR3 gives the full variable domain: KAGVTQTPRYLIKTRGQQVTLSCSPISGHRSVSWYQQTPGQGLQFLFEYFSETQRNKGNFPGRFSGRQFSNSRSEMNVSTLELGDSALYLCASSLTSGLLTDTQYFGPGTRLTVL.

This clone has just a few counts. The J gene is TRBJ1-5, the V gene TRBV5-5; D gene uncertain. The V and J ends lost 0 bases and 4 bases respectively, with 11 bases between them. This CDR3 contains 15 residues. Germline V gene lookup returns CDR1 SGHKS and CDR2 YYEKEE (reference sequence). The CDR3 DNA is TGTGCCAGCAGCTTGGCGACACGGATAAATCAGCCCCAGCATTTT. Its protein product is CASSLATRINQPQHF.

The rearrangement joins TRBV5-8 to TRBJ2-5; tentative D call: TRBD2 (5 bases). Trimming shortened V by 4 bases and J by 3 bases, and 19 bases separated the two germline ends. The CDR3 has 16 amino acids. From germline, CDR1 is SGHTS and CDR2 YDEGEE. CDR3 region: CASSRARLAAEETQYF. CDR3 coding DNA: TGTGCCAGCAGCCGAGCCCGTCTAGCCGCCGAAGAGACCCAGTACTTC. Full variable domain (missing parts from reference TRBV5-8 and TRBJ2-5): EAGVTQSPTHLIKTRGQQATLRCSPISGHTSVYWYQQALGLGLQFLLWYDEGEERNRGNFPPRFSGRQFPNYSSELNVNALELEDSALYLCASSRARLAAEETQYFGPGTRLLVL.

This clone was detected a few times. This chain joins TRBV7-9 and TRBJ1-1; the match to TRBD1 covers 7 bases. The germline V gene has CDR1 SEHNR and CDR2 FQNEAQ (reference sequence). The CDR3 is 13 amino acids. J was trimmed by 4 bases and V by 6 bases; bases with no gene match: 5. The CDR3 reads CASSSPGGTEAFF. The CDR3 bases are TGTGCCAGCAGTTCCCCAGGGGGCACTGAAGCTTTCTTT.